Listed here are 7 T cell receptor beta chains from one sample, sequenced in a study of graft-versus-host responses after intestinal transplantation. TCRdb's copy holds only in-frame clones and misses some; the assay was immunoSEQ multiplex PCR. This sample has 95,000 to 150,000 clones; around 95% occur once, and the top ten carry over 2.5%. These receptors lack a known antigen. The source material was unstimulated CD8+ T cells sorted from spleen or lymph node cells, sampled before intestinal transplant. Receptors were obtained from a human donor who received an intestinal transplant.

The sample holds one count of this clone. In DNA form, the CDR3 reads TGTGCCTGGAGTGTAGGGACTAGCGGTAACTACGAGCAGTACTTC. Amino acid sequence: CAWSVGTSGNYEQYF. The rearrangement uses TRBV30 and TRBJ2-7, with 11 positions matching TRBD2. Germline loops: CDR1 GTSNPN, CDR2 SVGIG (reference sequence). V was pared by 0 bases and J by 3 bases, with 4 bases of the junction left unmatched. The length of the CDR3 is 15 residues.

The chain is built from TRBV7-9 and TRBJ2-7, with D possibly being TRBD2 (5 bases). This CDR3 is built from 16 residues. Germline V lookup: CDR1 SEHNR, CDR2 FQNEAQ (reference sequence). V lost 3 bases and J 5 bases, leaving 20 bases between the germline ends. The CDR3 region is CASSFHTGIKPNEQYF. The CDR3 DNA reads TGTGCCAGCAGCTTCCACACCGGGATTAAACCCAACGAGCAGTACTTC. Drawing the rest from reference TRBV7-9 and TRBJ2-7, the complete variable domain is DTGVSQNPRHKITKRGQNVTFRCDPISEHNRLYWYRQTLGQGPEFLTYFQNEAQLEKSRLLSDRFSAERPKGSFSTLEIQRTEQGDSAMYLCASSFHTGIKPNEQYFGPGTRLTVT.

The chain combines TRBV11-2 with TRBJ2-1, with 9 bases aligning to TRBD2. Germline V gene data show CDR1 as SGHAT and CDR2 as FQNNGV. This CDR3 region has 18 residues. V dropped 2 bases and J dropped 10; count of bases not matched to a gene: 18. CDR3 nucleotides: TGTGCCAGCAGCTTATTCCCACGCCCGGGACTAGCAGCGCGGGAGCAGTTCTTC. Protein: CASSLFPRPGLAAREQFF.

The chain joins TRBV11-2 to TRBJ2-1; 11 bases match TRBD2. Germline lookup yields CDR1 SGHAT and CDR2 FQNNGV. CDR3 length: 17 residues. J gave up 0 bases and V 4 bases, and 5 bases lay outside the gene matches. CDR3 residues: CASSSFSGRASYNEQFF. DNA of the CDR3: TGTGCCAGCAGCTCATTTAGCGGGAGGGCCTCCTACAATGAGCAGTTCTTC.

The chain recombines TRBV7-6 with TRBJ2-2; D ambiguous. Germline V gives CDR1 SGHVS, CDR2 FNYEAQ. CDR3 length: 13 amino acids. Trimming stripped 1 base from V and 7 bases from J, with 7 bases between. CDR3 sequence (DNA): TGTGCCAGCAGCTTAGAAGCGATCGGGGAGCTGTTTTTT. It yields the protein CASSLEAIGELFF.

The chain combines TRBV25-1 with TRBJ1-5, with 8 nucleotides matching TRBD1. The CDR3 is 16 amino acids. Germline CDR1 reads MGHDK; CDR2 reads SYGVNS. Trimming cost V 4 bases and J 6 bases; bases outside gene matches: 11. The CDR3 DNA is TGTGCCAGCAGTGTACCGGACAGGGAGGGGAGTCAGCCCCAGCATTTT. Its translation: CASSVPDREGSQPQHF.

The rearrangement uses TRBV6-1 and TRBJ1-1; D is ambiguous. The CDR3 covers 15 residues. V was shortened by 5 bases and J by 2 bases, with 15 bases between the two germline ends. The germline gives CDR1 MNHNS, CDR2 SASEGT. CDR3 in DNA: TGTGCCAGCAGTACCGTCCAACTTTATAACACTGAAGCTTTCTTT. Amino acids: CASSTVQLYNTEAFF.